The clone carrying this T cell receptor (beta chain) was found once. TCRdb's table, derived via immunoSEQ multiplex PCR, lists solely in-frame clones and lacks some. The sample has some 38,000 clones, approximately 90% seen once. This CDR3 contains 13 residues. After removal of 2 bases from V and 7 bases from J, the junction contained 1 base not matched to a gene. Germline lookup yields CDR1 MNHEY and CDR2 SVGAGI. These data originate in a study of T cell changes during pregnancy in multiple sclerosis. The TCR sequence derives from a female donor with multiple sclerosis, enrolled in a pregnancy study. The source was CD8+ T cells from peripheral blood mononuclear cells, collected in the third trimester of pregnancy. The chain couples TRBV6-5 to TRBJ1-2; 10 bases map to TRBD1. CDR3 sequence reads: CASSYGTGVGYTF. The DNA of the CDR3 is TGTGCCAGCAGTTACGGGACAGGGGTTGGCTACACCTTC.